The rows below give T cell receptor beta chains drawn from one sample of a study of T-cell memory formation after mild COVID-19. TCRdb ran MiXCR on the 5' RACE reads and lists one entry per CDR3 protein. The sample consists of fewer than 650,000 distinct CDR3 sequences, 15% to 20% of them appearing once. The sample comprised PBMCs or a T cell subset sorted from them (not recorded which). Receptor source: an adult woman who had mild COVID-19 (a few samples of this study predate the infection). Cell type and time point are not known. Both conserved end residues are part of each CDR3. Fields, in order: V gene, CDR3 length, J gene, CDR3 protein.

TRBV7-9	14	TRBJ1-2	CASSEDPWGDGYTF
TRBV18	15	TRBJ1-2	CASSPRQGANYGYTF
TRBV9	15	TRBJ1-5	CASSVGPGRNQPQHF
TRBV29-1	13	TRBJ2-1	CSVGPGGYNEQFF
TRBV7-9	17	TRBJ2-7	CASSLSGMRDWIYEQYF
TRBV30	13	TRBJ2-7	CAWSHDRWREQYF
TRBV24-1	12	TRBJ2-7	CATSVVTYEQYF
TRBV12-3/TRBV12-4	17	TRBJ2-1	CASSALIWGGADNEQFF
TRBV29-1	12	TRBJ1-1	CSVEVSNTEAFF
TRBV7-9	18	TRBJ1-4	CASSLTPVRDSRHEKLFF
TRBV27	14	TRBJ1-5	CASSVQGGNQPQHF
TRBV11-3	15	TRBJ2-2	CASSSYPLRTGELFF
TRBV10-3	15	TRBJ2-5	CAISDSDYLEETQYF
TRBV27	18	TRBJ2-5	CASSPGTSGFTSQETQYF
TRBV6-1	15	TRBJ2-5	CASRRTSGVQETQYF
TRBV7-2	14	TRBJ2-3	CASRPQITTDTQYF
TRBV12-3/TRBV12-4	13	TRBJ1-1	CASTPDRGTEAFF
TRBV9	15	TRBJ2-3	CASSAMDYRTDTQYF
TRBV28	15	TRBJ2-4	CASSPKVSAKNIQYF
TRBV7-9	13	TRBJ2-3	CASSLVMTDTQYF
TRBV15	16	TRBJ2-7	CATSSGGGGLTYEQYF
TRBV9	16	TRBJ1-1	CASSVARDRVNTEAFF
TRBV29-1	16	TRBJ2-3	CSVEAEVGQGTDTQYF
TRBV13	17	TRBJ2-7	CASSFNKGTPSSYEQYF
TRBV12-3/TRBV12-4	12	TRBJ2-1	CASGLAGGEQFF
TRBV6-1	16	TRBJ1-6	CASTERGQGSSSPLHF
TRBV12-3/TRBV12-4	12	TRBJ2-5	CASTPGTKTQYF
TRBV10-3	15	TRBJ2-3	CAISGGGIYVDTQYF
TRBV20-1	15	TRBJ2-5	CSARDPAGRQETQYF
TRBV29-1	14	TRBJ2-7	CSVEVRGGSHEQYF
TRBV12-3/TRBV12-4	11	TRBJ2-3	CASIQGDTQYF
TRBV24-1	13	TRBJ2-2	CATSDWSPGELFF